This is a list of T cell receptor beta chains from one sample in a study of T cell changes during pregnancy in multiple sclerosis. Libraries were prepared by immunoSEQ multiplex PCR; TCRdb keeps only in-frame clonotypes and omits some of them. The sample lists approximately 38,000 clones; 91% were seen once. This specimen consisted of CD8+ T cells from peripheral blood mononuclear cells, obtained in the second trimester of pregnancy. The receptors were sampled from a female donor with multiple sclerosis, enrolled in a pregnancy study. Each CDR3 is given with its conserved first and last residue. D genes are given only for firm matches.

TRBD2 TRBJ2-5 TRBV2 CASNLAEREMGQETQYF
NA TRBJ1-1 TRBV7-8 CASSLAARGRAIGVQEAFF
NA TRBJ2-5 TRBV19 CASSIVGTGETQYF
TRBD1 TRBJ1-5 TRBV19 CASTDRVDGNQPQHF
TRBD1 TRBJ2-7 TRBV5-4 CASSPPGQAIYEQYF
NA TRBJ2-7 TRBV27 CASRRGSYEQYF
TRBD2 TRBJ2-1 TRBV29-1 CSVEDLQIAGGYNEQFF
NA TRBJ1-1 TRBV13 CASSLPPGRTEAFF
TRBD2 TRBJ2-3 TRBV9 CASSVVERSGATDTQYF
TRBD2 TRBJ2-3 TRBV13 CASSLLWEREGTDTQYF
NA TRBJ2-5 TRBV10-3 CAISEDLETQYF
TRBD2 TRBJ2-7 TRBV27 CASSFLPGGGEQYF
NA TRBJ2-1 TRBV27 CASSFSANRDNEQFF
NA TRBJ2-7 TRBV27 CASSLKSVNYEQYF
NA TRBJ1-1 TRBV10-3 CAISQMNTEAFF
TRBD1 TRBJ1-2 TRBV5-6 CASSLDPGQGRGYTF
NA TRBJ2-1 TRBV7-3 CASSPEGGAGNEQFF
NA TRBJ2-7 TRBV19 CASRAVGDYEQYF
NA TRBJ1-6 TRBV30 CAWSPGYWPLHF
TRBD2 TRBJ2-1 TRBV4-1 CASSQGERGGDEQFF
NA TRBJ1-2 TRBV11-1 CASSHGAGGYTF
NA TRBJ2-7 TRBV7-9 CASSPADSEQYF
NA TRBJ2-1 TRBV4-3 CASSQEWVRGHEQFF
TRBD1 TRBJ2-1 TRBV9 CASSVEGGFVGEQFF
NA TRBJ1-3 TRBV6-1 CASSERPSSGNTIYF
NA TRBJ1-6 TRBV28 CASRARDTNSPLHF
NA TRBJ2-1 TRBV27 CASSLGDSYNEQFF
NA TRBJ2-5 TRBV7-3 CASSLTGRLQETQYF
TRBD2 TRBJ2-1 TRBV5-1 CASTQRGVQFF
NA TRBJ1-5 TRBV2 CASSEALLEVRQPQHF
TRBD1 TRBJ2-5 TRBV2 CASIRMTGEETQYF
NA TRBJ1-1 TRBV9 CASSADSTNTEAFF
TRBD1 TRBJ1-1 TRBV7-6 CASSRTGGAAEAFF
TRBD1 TRBJ1-5 TRBV27 CATSDRGYSNQPQHF
NA TRBJ2-3 TRBV19 CASSIAGPKGTDTQYF
NA TRBJ2-1 TRBV7-9 CASSPSLADRHNEQFF
NA TRBJ1-2 TRBV30 CAWTETNYGYTF
NA TRBJ2-2 TRBV19 CASSMSGLGTGELFF
NA TRBJ1-1 TRBV7-9 CASSLDTNTEAFF
NA TRBJ1-1 TRBV30 CAWSLGGAIAEAFF
TRBD1 TRBJ2-7 TRBV7-2 CASSLPQGVEQYF
TRBD2 TRBJ2-3 TRBV28 CASSLSPGLVGRGQYF